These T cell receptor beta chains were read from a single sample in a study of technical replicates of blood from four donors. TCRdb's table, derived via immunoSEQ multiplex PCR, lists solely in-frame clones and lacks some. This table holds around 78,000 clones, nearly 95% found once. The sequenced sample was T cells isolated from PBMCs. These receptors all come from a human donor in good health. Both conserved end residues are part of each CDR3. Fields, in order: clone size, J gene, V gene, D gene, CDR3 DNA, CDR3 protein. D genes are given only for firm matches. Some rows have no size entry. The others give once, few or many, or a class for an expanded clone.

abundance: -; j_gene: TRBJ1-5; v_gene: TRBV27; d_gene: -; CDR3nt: TGTGCCAGCAGTTCCGACCCTCAGGGGTTAAGGCAGCCCCAGCATTTT; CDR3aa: CASSSDPQGLRQPQHF
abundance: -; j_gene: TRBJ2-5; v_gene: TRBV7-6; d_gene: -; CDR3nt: TGTGCCAGCAGCTTAGTGGGCCAGGGGATTCAAGAGACCCAGTACTTC; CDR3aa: CASSLVGQGIQETQYF
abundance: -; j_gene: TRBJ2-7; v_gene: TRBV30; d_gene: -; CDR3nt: TGTGCCTGGATTTCTGAGGCTTTTGCGGCCTCGGACGAGCAGTACTTC; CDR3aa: CAWISEAFAASDEQYF
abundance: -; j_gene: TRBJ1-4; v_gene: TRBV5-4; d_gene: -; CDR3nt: TGTGCCAGCAGCTTGGTTAGCGCAGGGGTCAATGAAAAACTGTTTTTT; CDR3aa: CASSLVSAGVNEKLFF
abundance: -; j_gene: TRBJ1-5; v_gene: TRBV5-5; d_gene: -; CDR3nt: TGTGCCAGCAGCTTGGGGGGGCTTCGGGACATTAACCAGCCCCAGCATTTT; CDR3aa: CASSLGGLRDINQPQHF
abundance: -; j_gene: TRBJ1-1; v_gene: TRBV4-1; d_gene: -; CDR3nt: TGCGCCAGCAGCCAAGGGGGGGGGCTGGGTGGGAACACTGAAGCTTTCTTT; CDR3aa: CASSQGGGLGGNTEAFF
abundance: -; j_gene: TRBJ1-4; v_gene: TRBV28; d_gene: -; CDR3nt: TGTGCCAGCAGTTCTGTAAATAATGAAAAACTGTTTTTT; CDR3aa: CASSSVNNEKLFF
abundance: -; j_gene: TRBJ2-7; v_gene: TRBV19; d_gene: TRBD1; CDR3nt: TGTGCCAGTAGTGCGGACAGGTTCGAGGCCTACGAGCAGTACTTC; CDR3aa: CASSADRFEAYEQYF
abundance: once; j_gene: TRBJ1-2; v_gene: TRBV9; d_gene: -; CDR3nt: TGTGCCAGCAGCGTAGCAGGGGACAACTATGGCTACACCTTC; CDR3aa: CASSVAGDNYGYTF
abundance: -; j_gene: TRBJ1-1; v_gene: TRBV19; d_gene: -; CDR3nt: TGTGCCAGTAGTATTAGGGCGGGGGACACTGAAGCTTTCTTT; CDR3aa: CASSIRAGDTEAFF
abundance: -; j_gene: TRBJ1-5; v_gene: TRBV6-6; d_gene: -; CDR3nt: TGTGCCAGCAGCCTAGACAGGAGCCATCAGCCCCAGCATTTT; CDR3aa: CASSLDRSHQPQHF